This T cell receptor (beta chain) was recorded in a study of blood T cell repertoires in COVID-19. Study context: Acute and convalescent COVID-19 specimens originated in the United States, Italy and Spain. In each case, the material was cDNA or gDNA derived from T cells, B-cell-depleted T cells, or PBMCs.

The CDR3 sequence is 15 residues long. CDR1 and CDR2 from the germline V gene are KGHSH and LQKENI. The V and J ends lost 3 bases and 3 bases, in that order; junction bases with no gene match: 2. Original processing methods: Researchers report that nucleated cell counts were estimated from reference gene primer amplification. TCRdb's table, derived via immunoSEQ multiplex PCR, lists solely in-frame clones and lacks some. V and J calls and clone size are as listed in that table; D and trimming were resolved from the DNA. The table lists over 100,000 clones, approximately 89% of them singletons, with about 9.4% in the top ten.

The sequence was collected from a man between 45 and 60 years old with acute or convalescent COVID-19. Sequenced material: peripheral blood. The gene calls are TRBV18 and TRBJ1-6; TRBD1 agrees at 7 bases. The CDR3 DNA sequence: TGTGCCAGCTCACCGGGGGACAGCTATAATTCACCCCTCCACTTT. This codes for CASSPGDSYNSPLHF.